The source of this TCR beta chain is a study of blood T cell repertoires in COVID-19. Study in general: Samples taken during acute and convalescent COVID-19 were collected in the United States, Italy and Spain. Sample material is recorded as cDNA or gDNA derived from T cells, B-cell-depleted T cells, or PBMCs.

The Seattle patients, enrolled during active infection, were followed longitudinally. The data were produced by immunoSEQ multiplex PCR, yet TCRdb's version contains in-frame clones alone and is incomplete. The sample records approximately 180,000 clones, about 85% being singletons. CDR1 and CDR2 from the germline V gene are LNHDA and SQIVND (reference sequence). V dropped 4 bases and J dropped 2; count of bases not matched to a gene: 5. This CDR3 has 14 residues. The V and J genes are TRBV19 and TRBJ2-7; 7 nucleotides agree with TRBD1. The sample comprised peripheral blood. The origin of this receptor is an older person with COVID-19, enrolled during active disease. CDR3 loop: CASSKQGTTYEQYF. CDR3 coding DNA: TGTGCCAGTAGTAAACAGGGGACAACCTACGAGCAGTACTTC.